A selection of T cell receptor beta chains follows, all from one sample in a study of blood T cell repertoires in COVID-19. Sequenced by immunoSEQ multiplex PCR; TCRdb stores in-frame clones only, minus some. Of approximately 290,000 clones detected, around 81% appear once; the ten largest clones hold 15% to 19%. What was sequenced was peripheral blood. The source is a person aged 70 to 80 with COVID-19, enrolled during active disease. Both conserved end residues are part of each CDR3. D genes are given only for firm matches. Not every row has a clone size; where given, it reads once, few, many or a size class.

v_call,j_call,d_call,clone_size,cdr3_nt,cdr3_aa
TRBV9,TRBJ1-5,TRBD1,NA,TGTGCCAGCAGCGCAGGGGGGAGTTCGGATCAGCCCCAGCATTTT,CASSAGGSSDQPQHF
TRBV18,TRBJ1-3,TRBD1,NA,TGTGCCAGCTCAAAGGGGCCTATTGGGACAGGGACCGGAAACACCATATATTTT,CASSKGPIGTGTGNTIYF
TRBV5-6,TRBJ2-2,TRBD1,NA,TGTGCCAGCAGCTCGGACAGGTGGGAGTACACCGGGGAGCTGTTTTTT,CASSSDRWEYTGELFF
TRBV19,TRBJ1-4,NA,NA,TGTGCCAGTAGAGTTGGGGGCGGTGGTGAAAAACTGTTTTTT,CASRVGGGGEKLFF
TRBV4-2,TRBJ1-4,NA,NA,TGTGCCAGCAGCCAAGCCAACCAGGGAAAGGTTGCAACTAATGAAAAACTGTTTTTT,CASSQANQGKVATNEKLFF
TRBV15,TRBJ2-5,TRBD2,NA,TGTGCCACCAGCAGAGATCAGCTAGCGGGGGGGCGAGAGACCCAGTACTTC,CATSRDQLAGGRETQYF
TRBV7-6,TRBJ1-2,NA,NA,TGTGCCAGCAGCCCGCGGCGGAACATCGAATCGGCTAACTATGGCTACACCTTC,CASSPRRNIESANYGYTF
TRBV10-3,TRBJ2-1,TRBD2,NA,TGTGCCATCAAGGCCGGGGGGGCTCGGAATGAGCAGTTCTTC,CAIKAGGARNEQFF
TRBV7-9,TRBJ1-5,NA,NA,TGTGCCAGCAGCCCTCTGAGCAATCAGCCCCAGCATTTT,CASSPLSNQPQHF
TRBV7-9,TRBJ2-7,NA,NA,TGTGCCAGCAGCTTAGCTTTGCCGGACGAGCAGTACTTC,CASSLALPDEQYF
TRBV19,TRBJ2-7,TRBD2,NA,TGTGCCAGTAGTTTCGCCCTAGCGGGAGGGAACTACGAGCAGTACTTC,CASSFALAGGNYEQYF
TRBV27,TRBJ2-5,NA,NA,TGTGCCAGCAGTCCAGGGATCGTCGACCAAGAGACCCAGTACTTC,CASSPGIVDQETQYF
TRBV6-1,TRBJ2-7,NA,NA,TGTGCCAGCAGTGAAGCGGTAGTTACCTACGAGCAGTACTTC,CASSEAVVTYEQYF
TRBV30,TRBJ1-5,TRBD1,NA,TGTGCCTGGAGTTTCCGGTTAGGCAGGGGGAGCAATCAGCCCCAGCATTTT,CAWSFRLGRGSNQPQHF
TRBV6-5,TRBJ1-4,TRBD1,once,TGTGCTACCCAGGGACAGCCGAATGAAAAACTGTTTTTT,CATQGQPNEKLFF
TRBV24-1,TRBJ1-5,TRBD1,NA,TGTGCCACCAGTGAGGGACAGGGGGCTAATCAGCCCCAGCATTTT,CATSEGQGANQPQHF
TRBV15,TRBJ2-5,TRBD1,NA,TGTGCCACCAGCAGAGAACAGGGGGCGATGGTAGAGACCCAGTACTTC,CATSREQGAMVETQYF
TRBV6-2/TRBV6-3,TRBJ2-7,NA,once,TGTGCCAGCAGTTACTTCACAGGTTCCGAGCAGTACTTC,CASSYFTGSEQYF
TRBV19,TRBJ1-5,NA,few,TGTGCCAGTAGTGGGGGGTATGGCAATCAGCCCCAGCATTTT,CASSGGYGNQPQHF
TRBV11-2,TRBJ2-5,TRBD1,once,TGTGCCAGCAGCTTAGGGGACAGGCCTCAAGAGACCCAGTACTTC,CASSLGDRPQETQYF
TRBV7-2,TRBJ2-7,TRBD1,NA,TGTGCCAGCAGCTTAATCGGGGACAGGGGGGACGAGCAGTACTTC,CASSLIGDRGDEQYF
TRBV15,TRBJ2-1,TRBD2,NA,TGTGCCACCAGCAGAGCTTCGACGACTAGCGGGAGAGGGGCCTTTTTCTTC,CATSRASTTSGRGAFFF
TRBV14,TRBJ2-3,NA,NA,TGTGCCAGCAGCCAGCTACAGGGTGCAGATACGCAGTATTTT,CASSQLQGADTQYF
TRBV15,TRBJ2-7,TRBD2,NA,TGTGCCACCAGCAGACCGACTAGCGGGTACGAGCAGTACTTC,CATSRPTSGYEQYF
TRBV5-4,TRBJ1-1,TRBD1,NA,TGTGCCAGCAGCCGGTGGGAGGGACAGGGGAACACTGAAGCTTTCTTT,CASSRWEGQGNTEAFF
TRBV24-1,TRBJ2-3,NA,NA,TGTGCCACCAGTGATTTTCTAGGGGCGGATACGCAGTATTTT,CATSDFLGADTQYF
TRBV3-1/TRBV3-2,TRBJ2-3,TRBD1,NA,TGTGCCAGCAGCCCTTACAGGGGGCGCACAGATACGCAGTATTTT,CASSPYRGRTDTQYF
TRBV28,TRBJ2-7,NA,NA,TGTGCCAGCAGTTTACAGGCTCAAAACTACGAGCAGTACTTC,CASSLQAQNYEQYF
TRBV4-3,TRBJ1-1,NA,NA,TGCGCCAGCAGCCAAGATCAGGGGCAGGGATCTGAAGCTTTCTTT,CASSQDQGQGSEAFF
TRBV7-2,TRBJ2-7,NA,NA,TGTGCCAGCAGCTTTCCAGCGGGCGACGAGCAGTACTTC,CASSFPAGDEQYF
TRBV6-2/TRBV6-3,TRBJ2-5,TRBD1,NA,TGTGCCAGCAGCAGGGACAGCGGCTCCGAGTACTTC,CASSRDSGSEYF
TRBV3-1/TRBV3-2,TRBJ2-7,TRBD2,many,TGTGCCAGCAGCCAGGCCCGACTAGCGGGAGGAACCTACGAGCAGTACTTC,CASSQARLAGGTYEQYF
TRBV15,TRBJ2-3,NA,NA,TGTGCCACCAGCAGAGACCTTGCGGGAACAGATACGCAGTATTTT,CATSRDLAGTDTQYF
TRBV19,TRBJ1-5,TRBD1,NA,TGTGCCAGTAGTAGAGGGGGCTATGGCAATCAGCCCCAGCATTTT,CASSRGGYGNQPQHF
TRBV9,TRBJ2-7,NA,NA,TGTGCCAGCAGCCCCGCGGTAGCGGTCGCCTACGAGCAGTACTTC,CASSPAVAVAYEQYF
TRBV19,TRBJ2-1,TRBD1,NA,TGTGCCAGTAGTGGGGGGGGGACAGGGTCTACCCCGGCCTACAATGAGCAGTTCTTC,CASSGGGTGSTPAYNEQFF
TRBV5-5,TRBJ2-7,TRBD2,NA,TGTGCCAGCAGCTTGGCTAGCGGGGCCTACGAGCAGTACTTC,CASSLASGAYEQYF
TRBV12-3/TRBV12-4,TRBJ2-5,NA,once,TGTGCCAGCGGGCAACAGAAAGAGACCCAGTACTTC,CASGQQKETQYF
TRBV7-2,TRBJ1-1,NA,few,TGTGCCAGCAGCTTAAGGCCGTTGGGGCACACTGAAGCTTTCTTT,CASSLRPLGHTEAFF
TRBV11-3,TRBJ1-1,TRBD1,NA,TGTGCCAGCAGCCGAGGACAGGCGAACACTGAAGCTTTCTTT,CASSRGQANTEAFF
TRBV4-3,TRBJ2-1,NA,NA,TGCGCCAGCAGCCAAGCCCCCGATTATCCCAGAATTGGTGAGCAGTTCTTC,CASSQAPDYPRIGEQFF
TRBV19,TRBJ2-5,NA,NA,TGTGCCAGTAGTATGAACAGGGAAGAGACCCAGTACTTC,CASSMNREETQYF
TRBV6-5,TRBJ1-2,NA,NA,TGTGCCAGCCGTCGGACAGCCCCTAACTATGGCTACACCTTC,CASRRTAPNYGYTF
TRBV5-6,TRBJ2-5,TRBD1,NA,TGTGCCAGCAGCTCAGGGGGTAGGGGAGAGACCCAGTACTTC,CASSSGGRGETQYF
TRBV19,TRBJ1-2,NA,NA,TGTGCCAGTAGTATAGCTACGTGGACTGATAACTATGGCTACACCTTC,CASSIATWTDNYGYTF
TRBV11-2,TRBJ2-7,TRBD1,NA,TGTGCCAGCAGCTCACCGGGACAGCACTACGAGCAGTACTTC,CASSSPGQHYEQYF
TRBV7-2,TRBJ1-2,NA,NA,TGTGCCAGCACCGATTACAGGGAATCCCATGGCTACACCTTC,CASTDYRESHGYTF
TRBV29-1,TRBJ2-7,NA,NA,TGCAGCGTTGTAGGTACCGTCATGCCGGGCGAGCAGTACTTC,CSVVGTVMPGEQYF
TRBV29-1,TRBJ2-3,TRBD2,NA,TGCAGCGTTAGGAGGGGCGGGAGTAGTAGTACGCAGTATTTT,CSVRRGGSSSTQYF
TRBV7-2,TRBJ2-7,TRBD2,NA,TGTGCCAGCAGCTTAGTGGGGACTAGCGAGCAGTACTTC,CASSLVGTSEQYF
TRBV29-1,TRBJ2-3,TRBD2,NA,TGCAGCGTGAGAACTAGCGGGGCCCCCCGAACGCAGTATTTT,CSVRTSGAPRTQYF
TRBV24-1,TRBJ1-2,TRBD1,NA,TGTGCCACCAGCCAAGCCGGGACAGGTTATGGCTACACCTTC,CATSQAGTGYGYTF